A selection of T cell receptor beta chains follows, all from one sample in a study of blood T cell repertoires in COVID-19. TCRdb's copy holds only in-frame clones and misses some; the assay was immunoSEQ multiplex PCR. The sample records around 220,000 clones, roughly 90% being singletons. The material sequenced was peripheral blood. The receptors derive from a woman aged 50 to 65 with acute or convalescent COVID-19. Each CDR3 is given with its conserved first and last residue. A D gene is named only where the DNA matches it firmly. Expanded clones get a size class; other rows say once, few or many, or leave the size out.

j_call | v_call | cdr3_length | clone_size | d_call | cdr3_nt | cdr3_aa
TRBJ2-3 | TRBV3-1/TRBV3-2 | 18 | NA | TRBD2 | TGTGCCAGCAGCTGGGGACTAGCGGGGGGCTCCCCCGGAGATACGCAGTATTTT | CASSWGLAGGSPGDTQYF
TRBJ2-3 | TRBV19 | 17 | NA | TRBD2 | TGTGCCAGTAGTTCCACCGGGGGCGGGGGGTTCACAGATACGCAGTATTTT | CASSSTGGGGFTDTQYF
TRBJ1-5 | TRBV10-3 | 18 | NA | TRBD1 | TGTGCCATCAGTGAGTCCATATCGACAGGGAATAGCAATCAGCCCCAGCATTTT | CAISESISTGNSNQPQHF
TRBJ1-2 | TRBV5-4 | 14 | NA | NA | TGTGCCAGCGGCTTACAGGGCTCTCCTCGGGGCTACACCTTC | CASGLQGSPRGYTF
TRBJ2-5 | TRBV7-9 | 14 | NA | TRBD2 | TGTGCCAGCAGCTTGCTGGGGGGGTATGAGACCCAGTACTTC | CASSLLGGYETQYF
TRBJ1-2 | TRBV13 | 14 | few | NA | TGTGCCAGCAGTTCGCAAAAGGGGGGGACTGGCTACACCTTC | CASSSQKGGTGYTF
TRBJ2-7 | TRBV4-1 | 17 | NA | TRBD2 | TGCGCCAGCAGCCAATTATCCGGTCGACTAGCAGCCTACGAGCAGTACTTC | CASSQLSGRLAAYEQYF
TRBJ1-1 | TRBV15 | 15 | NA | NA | TGTGCCACCAGCAGAGCGGGAAAAGTAAACACTGAAGCTTTCTTT | CATSRAGKVNTEAFF
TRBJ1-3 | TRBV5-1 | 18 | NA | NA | TGCGCCAGCAGCCTCTGGGGGGAAACCCCTCTCTCTGGAAACACCATATATTTT | CASSLWGETPLSGNTIYF
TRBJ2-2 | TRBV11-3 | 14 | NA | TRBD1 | TGTGCCAGCAGCCGACAGGGCGTCACCGGGGAGCTGTTTTTT | CASSRQGVTGELFF
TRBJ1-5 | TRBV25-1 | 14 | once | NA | TGTGCCAGCAGTGACTGGACTTCCAATCAGCCCCAGCATTTT | CASSDWTSNQPQHF
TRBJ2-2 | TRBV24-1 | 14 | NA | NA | TGTGCCACCAGTGATTCCGGGGTTGACGGGGAGCTGTTTTTT | CATSDSGVDGELFF
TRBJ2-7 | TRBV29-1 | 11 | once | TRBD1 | TGCAGCACACAGGGGGAATACGAGCAGTACTTC | CSTQGEYEQYF
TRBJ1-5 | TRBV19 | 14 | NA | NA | TGTGCCAGTAGACGAGGGAAAAGCGGTCAGCCCCAGCATTTT | CASRRGKSGQPQHF
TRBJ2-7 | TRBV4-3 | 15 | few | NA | TGCGCCAGCAGCCAAGATTTCTTATACTCCTACGAGCAGTACTTC | CASSQDFLYSYEQYF
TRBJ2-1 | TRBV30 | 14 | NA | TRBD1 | TGTGCCGGAAGGGACAGGGCGACCTACAATGAGCAGTTCTTC | CAGRDRATYNEQFF
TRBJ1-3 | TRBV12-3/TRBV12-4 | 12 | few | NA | TGTGCCAGCACGGGCTCTGGAAACACCATATATTTT | CASTGSGNTIYF
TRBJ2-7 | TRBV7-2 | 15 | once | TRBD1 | TGTGCCAGCAGCCCCCGGACAGGGGGTTTTTACGAGCAGTACTTC | CASSPRTGGFYEQYF
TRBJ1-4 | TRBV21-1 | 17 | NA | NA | TGTGCCAGCAGCAAAGCCGGGGACAGGGGGCATGGTGAAAAACTGTTTTTT | CASSKAGDRGHGEKLFF
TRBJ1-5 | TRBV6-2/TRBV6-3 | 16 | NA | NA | TGTGCCAGCAGTTATATCGGACAGCTTAGCAATCAGCCCCAGCATTTT | CASSYIGQLSNQPQHF
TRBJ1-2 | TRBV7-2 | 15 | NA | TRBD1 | TGTGCCAGCAGCTTGGGAATGGACAGGAGGGGAGGCTACACCTTC | CASSLGMDRRGGYTF
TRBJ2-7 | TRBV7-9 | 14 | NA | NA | TGTGCCAGCAGCTTAGTGGGCAGCGGCTACGAGCAGTACTTC | CASSLVGSGYEQYF
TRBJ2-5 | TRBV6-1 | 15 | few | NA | TGTGCCAGCAGTGAGCAGGGGTGGGATCAAGAGACCCAGTACTTC | CASSEQGWDQETQYF
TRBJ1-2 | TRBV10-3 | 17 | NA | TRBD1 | TGTGCCATCAGTGCCCCTCCCAGGGGACAGGGGATCGCTGGCTACACCTTC | CAISAPPRGQGIAGYTF
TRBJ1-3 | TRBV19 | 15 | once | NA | TGTGCCAGTAGACCGATCGACAGTCGTCTCAACACCATATATTTT | CASRPIDSRLNTIYF
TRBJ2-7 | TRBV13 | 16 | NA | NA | TGTGCCAGCAGCTTAGCCACTGCCCTAGGTGAATACGAGCAGTACTTC | CASSLATALGEYEQYF
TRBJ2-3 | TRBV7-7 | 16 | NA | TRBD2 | TGTGCCAGCAGCTCGGGACTAGCGGGAGCCGCAGATACGCAGTATTTT | CASSSGLAGAADTQYF